The rows below give T cell receptor beta chains drawn from one sample of a study of regulatory T cells in long-lasting Graves disease. MiXCR, applied by TCRdb to the multiplex PCR reads, yields one record per CDR3 protein. Of roughly 260,000 distinct CDR3 sequences in the sample, 18% were seen once. These data were likewise used in another study, on T cells in Graves' hyperthyroidism and ophthalmopathy.

Sample: peripheral blood mononuclear cells (PBMCs), taken at new diagnosis, from a patient treated with antithyroid drugs. The origin of the receptors is a young woman with Graves disease. CDR3s include the opening cysteine and the closing phenylalanine or tryptophan. Each record gives: J gene, clone size, V gene, CDR3 protein. Size is stated for part of the rows, as once, few or many counts, or as a class when the clone is expanded.

j_gene: TRBJ2-7; abundance: many; v_gene: TRBV9; CDR3aa: CASSVDSSRGFQQYF
j_gene: TRBJ2-1; abundance: many; v_gene: TRBV2; CDR3aa: CASRMTPPYNEQFF
j_gene: TRBJ1-1; abundance: NA; v_gene: TRBV18; CDR3aa: CASSPRGAQGAFF
j_gene: TRBJ1-2; abundance: many; v_gene: TRBV7-2; CDR3aa: CASSPPGQGLRGYTF
j_gene: TRBJ2-2; abundance: many; v_gene: TRBV9; CDR3aa: CASSVQTGTGELFF
j_gene: TRBJ1-4; abundance: many; v_gene: TRBV20-1; CDR3aa: CSARDSWGQGEEKLFF
j_gene: TRBJ1-3; abundance: many; v_gene: TRBV6-2/TRBV6-3; CDR3aa: CASSYSTAASSGNTIYF
j_gene: TRBJ1-2; abundance: NA; v_gene: TRBV10-3; CDR3aa: CAISDGEGLPAGYTF
j_gene: TRBJ2-7; abundance: many; v_gene: TRBV7-9; CDR3aa: CASSLVPGNYEQYF
j_gene: TRBJ2-5; abundance: many; v_gene: TRBV27; CDR3aa: CASSLLTGQGKETQYF
j_gene: TRBJ2-6; abundance: few; v_gene: TRBV4-1; CDR3aa: CASSQDRDRTSGANVLTF
j_gene: TRBJ1-5; abundance: many; v_gene: TRBV3-1; CDR3aa: CASSPRWGFPGKQPQHF
j_gene: TRBJ1-4; abundance: many; v_gene: TRBV6-2/TRBV6-3; CDR3aa: CASRYTLARDEKLFF
j_gene: TRBJ1-2; abundance: few; v_gene: TRBV5-1; CDR3aa: CASSLAAGAAQSGGYGYTF
j_gene: TRBJ1-1; abundance: many; v_gene: TRBV7-2; CDR3aa: CASSLGTGYTEAFF
j_gene: TRBJ1-2; abundance: many; v_gene: TRBV12-3/TRBV12-4; CDR3aa: CASSSGRSTSNYGYTF
j_gene: TRBJ2-3; abundance: many; v_gene: TRBV7-2; CDR3aa: CASSLRSLAGGGITDTQYF
j_gene: TRBJ2-2; abundance: NA; v_gene: TRBV11-3; CDR3aa: CASSSGQDVTGELFF
j_gene: TRBJ1-3; abundance: many; v_gene: TRBV15; CDR3aa: CATSRDKSNTIYF
j_gene: TRBJ2-7; abundance: many; v_gene: TRBV19; CDR3aa: CASSDRDTSYEQYF
j_gene: TRBJ1-6; abundance: NA; v_gene: TRBV7-9; CDR3aa: CASRDRQGRSSPLHF
j_gene: TRBJ2-1; abundance: NA; v_gene: TRBV7-8; CDR3aa: CASSSRGGVEQFF
j_gene: TRBJ1-2; abundance: many; v_gene: TRBV6-1; CDR3aa: CASRPDNYGYTF
j_gene: TRBJ1-6; abundance: many; v_gene: TRBV2; CDR3aa: CASSGRIGSYNSPLHF
j_gene: TRBJ2-3; abundance: many; v_gene: TRBV11-2; CDR3aa: CASSQTGGTQYF
j_gene: TRBJ1-2; abundance: NA; v_gene: TRBV27; CDR3aa: CASSPDRGPDGYTF
j_gene: TRBJ1-1; abundance: NA; v_gene: TRBV18; CDR3aa: CASSNDRGGTEAFF
j_gene: TRBJ2-5; abundance: NA; v_gene: TRBV7-9; CDR3aa: CASSRMTGGRETQYF
j_gene: TRBJ2-5; abundance: many; v_gene: TRBV6-1; CDR3aa: CASRPSGPPGQETQYF